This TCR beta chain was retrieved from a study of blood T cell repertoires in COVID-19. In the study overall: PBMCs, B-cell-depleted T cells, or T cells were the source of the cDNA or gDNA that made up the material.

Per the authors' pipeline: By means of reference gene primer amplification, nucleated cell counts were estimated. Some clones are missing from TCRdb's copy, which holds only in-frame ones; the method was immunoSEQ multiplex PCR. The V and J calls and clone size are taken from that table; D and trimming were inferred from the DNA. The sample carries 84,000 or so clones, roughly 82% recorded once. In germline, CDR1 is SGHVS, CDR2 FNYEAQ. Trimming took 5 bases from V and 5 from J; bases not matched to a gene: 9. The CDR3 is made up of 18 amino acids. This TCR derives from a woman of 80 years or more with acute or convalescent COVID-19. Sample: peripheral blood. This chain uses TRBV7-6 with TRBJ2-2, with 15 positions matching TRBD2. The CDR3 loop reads CASSLRTSGGAFTGELFF. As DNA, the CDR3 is TGTGCCAGCAGCCTCAGGACTAGCGGGGGGGCATTTACCGGGGAGCTGTTTTTT.